These 29 T cell receptor beta chains came from one sample sequenced in a study of OX40 agonist ivuxolimab in advanced cancers. Sequencing used immunoSEQ multiplex PCR; TCRdb keeps in-frame clones, though not all of them. Counted here are some 140,000 clones, roughly 91% occurring once; the ten biggest clones make up under 1.3%. The sequenced sample was CD4+ or CD8+ T cells sorted from blood, obtained in a trial of the OX40 agonist ivuxolimab. These TCRs come from an adult with an advanced solid tumor such as melanoma, head and neck, liver or kidney cancer.

The chain is built from TRBV27 and TRBJ1-4; D perhaps matches TRBD1 (5 bases). Trimming removed 2 bases from V and 7 bases from J, with 11 bases in between. Germline V gene sequence: CDR1 MNHEY, CDR2 SMNVEV (reference sequence). The CDR3 spans 14 residues. The DNA of the CDR3 is TGTGCCAGCAGTTTAGGGGGTAAGGGTGAAAAACTGTTTTTT. Its translation is CASSLGGKGEKLFF. The variable domain in full, with the rest retrieved from reference TRBV27 and TRBJ1-4, is EAQVTQNPRYLITVTGKKLTVTCSQNMNHEYMSWYRQDPGLGLRQIYYSMNVEVTDKGDVPEGYKVSRKEKRNFPLILESPSPNQTSLYFCASSLGGKGEKLFFGSGTQLSVL.

V is TRBV9 and J is TRBJ1-2, with TRBD1 matching over 7 bases. CDR1 SGDLS and CDR2 YYNGEE come from the germline V gene. The V and J ends lost 0 bases and 4 bases, in that order; junction bases with no gene match: 6. This CDR3 has 15 residues. In DNA, the CDR3 is TGTGCCAGCAGCGTAGATAAGGGGGCCGTCTATGGCTACACCTTC. As protein: CASSVDKGAVYGYTF.

This clone was counted only a few times. The rearrangement links TRBV28 to TRBJ2-1; TRBD1 aligns across 8 bases. Germline V gene data show CDR1 as MDHEN and CDR2 as SYDVKM. V was pared by 8 bases and J by 5 bases, with 14 bases of the junction left unmatched. This CDR3 is 16 amino acids long. CDR3 bases: TGTGCCAGCCTGACCCGGACAGGGAGAGGGGACAATGAGCAGTTCTTC. Encoded protein: CASLTRTGRGDNEQFF. Together with reference TRBV28 and TRBJ2-1, the CDR3 gives the full variable domain: DVKVTQSSRYLVKRTGEKVFLECVQDMDHENMFWYRQDPGLGLRLIYFSYDVKMKEKGDIPEGYSVSREKKERFSLILESASTNQTSMYLCASLTRTGRGDNEQFFGPGTRLTVL.

The chain employs TRBV4-1 and TRBJ2-2; the match to TRBD2 covers 13 bases. Germline V gene data show CDR1 as MGHRA and CDR2 as YSYEKL. V was clipped by 4 bases and J by 8 bases; unmatched bases: 7. The CDR3 is made up of 16 amino acids. CDR3 nucleotide sequence: TGCGCCAGCAGCCCCCAAAGGGGACTAGCGGGAGGGGAGCTGTTTTTT. Its translation: CASSPQRGLAGGELFF.

The chain has TRBV7-2 and TRBJ1-5; D is perhaps TRBD1 (5 bases). The CDR3 spans 13 residues. Per germline, CDR1 SGHTA and CDR2 FQGNSA. V lost 2 bases and J 5 bases, leaving 7 bases between the germline ends. CDR3 DNA sequence: TGTGCCAGCAGCTTATTAGGGGATCAGCCCCAGCATTTT. Residues: CASSLLGDQPQHF.

The chain carries TRBV7-2 and TRBJ1-2, with a weak D call TRBD1 (5 bases). With 2 bases removed from V and 8 bases from J, the gap between germline ends came to 15 bases. Germline V gene data show CDR1 as SGHTA and CDR2 as FQGNSA. This CDR3 contains 14 residues. The CDR3 sequence: CASSLLPGPGGYTF. The CDR3 DNA sequence: TGTGCCAGCAGCTTACTGCCGGGGCCGGGGGGCTACACCTTC.

The V call is TRBV15, the J call TRBJ1-1; the D gene is possibly TRBD1 (5 bases). The CDR3 length is 15 residues. Trimming removed 0 bases at V and 0 bases at J, with 8 bases between. Per the germline V gene, CDR1 is LNHNV and CDR2 is YYDKDF (reference sequence). CDR3 sequence: CATSRDRGMNTEAFF. The CDR3 bases are TGTGCCACCAGCAGAGATAGGGGTATGAACACTGAAGCTTTCTTT.

The chain employs TRBV4-1 and TRBJ1-5; D is perhaps TRBD1 (5 bases). Germline V lookup: CDR1 MGHRA, CDR2 YSYEKL. With 4 bases removed from V and 7 bases from J, the gap between germline ends came to 17 bases. The CDR3 runs to 15 residues. The CDR3 here is CASSRSVGGRQPQHF. The CDR3 DNA follows: TGCGCCAGCAGCCGCTCAGTTGGGGGTCGGCAGCCCCAGCATTTT.

CDR3 region: CATRDRGDQETQYF. In nucleotides, the CDR3 is TGTGCCACCAGAGACAGGGGGGACCAAGAGACCCAGTACTTC. The chain carries TRBV19 and TRBJ2-5; 9 bases fit TRBD1. V dropped 10 bases and J dropped 0; count of bases not matched to a gene: 6. Germline V CDR1 and CDR2: LNHDA, SQIVND (reference sequence). The CDR3 length is 14 residues.

CDR3: CASSPYEQGNADTQYF. The CDR3, as DNA: TGTGCCAGCAGCCCCTACGAACAGGGAAATGCAGATACGCAGTATTTT. This sequence joins TRBV28 and TRBJ2-3, with TRBD1 as a possible D gene (6 bases). Germline CDR1 and CDR2: MDHEN and SYDVKM. V shed 6 bases and J shed 4 bases, with 20 bases lying between them. The CDR3 length is 16 residues.

This clone occurred once. The genes are TRBV18 and TRBJ2-7; TRBD1 aligns across 9 bases. The germline V gene has CDR1 KGHSH and CDR2 LQKENI. CDR3 length: 18 residues. V lost 1 base and J lost 6; bases outside the gene matches: 16. The CDR3 here is CASSPRPGQGNNVGEQYF. CDR3 bases: TGTGCCAGCTCACCACGCCCCGGACAGGGGAATAATGTCGGCGAGCAGTACTTC.

The chain has TRBV30 and TRBJ1-2; D is uncertain. The germline V and J ends were trimmed by 0 bases and 8 bases, with 7 bases remaining between them. Germline V gene data show CDR1 as GTSNPN and CDR2 as SVGIG (reference sequence). The CDR3 loop spans 11 amino acids. The CDR3 sequence: CAWSVRVGYTF. CDR3 DNA: TGTGCCTGGAGTGTACGAGTCGGCTACACCTTC.

The chain uses TRBV7-2 and TRBJ2-3, with 9 bases identical to TRBD2. Per germline, CDR1 SGHTA and CDR2 FQGNSA. The CDR3 is 18 amino acids. J was trimmed by 0 bases and V by 2 bases; bases with no gene match: 9. The chain's CDR3 is CASSLTRAGGLSTDTQYF. The DNA for the CDR3 is TGTGCCAGCAGCTTAACTCGAGCGGGGGGACTGAGCACAGATACGCAGTATTTT.

The chain couples TRBV10-3 to TRBJ1-5; 9 nucleotides agree with TRBD1. This CDR3 spans 12 amino acids. The V and J ends lost 10 bases and 3 bases, in that order; junction bases with no gene match: 1. Per germline, CDR1 ENHRY and CDR2 SYGVKD. CDR3 nucleotide sequence: TGTGCCACACAGGGGGCCAATCAGCCCCAGCATTTT. This encodes CATQGANQPQHF.

The CDR3 nucleotides read TGTGCCAGCAGCTTTCGGCCACTTCGGGAGGAAGCTTTCTTT. Its protein product is CASSFRPLREEAFF. The chain is built from TRBV7-8 and TRBJ1-1; D gene ambiguous. Trimming shortened V by 3 bases and J by 8 bases, and 16 bases separated the two germline ends. The CDR3 has 14 amino acids. Germline V gene lookup returns CDR1 SGHVS and CDR2 FQNEAQ.

This clone was counted a few times. The rearrangement links TRBV15 to TRBJ2-5; D is possibly TRBD1 (5 bases). The CDR3 has 12 residues. Trimming pared 8 bases from V and 4 bases from J, leaving 11 bases between. Per germline, CDR1 LNHNV and CDR2 YYDKDF (reference sequence). The CDR3 bases are TGTGCCACCGGACCAGGGTTAGAGACCCAGTACTTC. Encoded protein: CATGPGLETQYF.

The chain couples TRBV4-1 to TRBJ1-2; a weak D match, TRBD1 (5 bases). This CDR3 spans 18 amino acids. V dropped 0 bases and J dropped 0 bases, with 17 bases sitting between them. Looked up from germline, CDR1 is MGHRA and CDR2 is YSYEKL. The CDR3 DNA reads as TGCGCCAGCAGCCAAGATTTGATGGCAGGGAAAGCTAACTATGGCTACACCTTC. Encoded protein: CASSQDLMAGKANYGYTF.

The J gene is TRBJ2-1, the V gene TRBV7-2; a possible D gene is TRBD1 (5 bases). The CDR3 has 19 residues. From germline, CDR1 is SGHTA and CDR2 FQGNSA. Trimming shortened V by 5 bases and J by 3 bases, and 26 bases separated the two germline ends. This CDR3 is CASSPLSLAGQGYYNEQFF. The DNA for the CDR3 is TGTGCCAGCAGCCCTCTATCCCTGGCCGGGCAGGGTTACTACAATGAGCAGTTCTTC.

V gene TRBV6-1 combines with J gene TRBJ2-3, with D possibly being TRBD2 (5 bases). Germline V gene sequence: CDR1 MNHNS, CDR2 SASEGT. This CDR3 region has 12 residues. The V end was cut by 6 bases, the J end by 6 bases, with 10 bases between. The CDR3 region has the DNA TGTGCCAGCAGAGGCAGAGGGGATACGCAGTATTTT. The encoded protein is CASRGRGDTQYF.

The V gene is TRBV19, the J gene TRBJ1-1; unclear D gene. Trimming cost V 3 bases and J 4 bases, with 18 bases left between them. CDR1 is LNHDA, CDR2 SQIVND, per germline (reference sequence). The CDR3 covers 16 residues. CDR3 region: CASSMVPDPGGTEAFF. As DNA, the CDR3 is TGTGCCAGTAGTATGGTCCCCGACCCGGGCGGCACTGAAGCTTTCTTT.

The table lists this clone with a count of one. The DNA of the CDR3 is TGTGCCAGCAGCTTAGACAGGGACGAGCAGTACTTC. Translation gives CASSLDRDEQYF. The rearrangement uses TRBV7-3 and TRBJ2-7, with 7 positions matching TRBD1. CDR1 SGHTA and CDR2 FQGTGA come from the germline V gene. The V and J ends lost 2 bases and 5 bases, in that order; junction bases with no gene match: 0. The CDR3 covers 12 residues. Complete variable domain (other parts from reference TRBV7-3 and TRBJ2-7): GAGVSQTPSNKVTEKGKYVELRCDPISGHTALYWYRQSLGQGPEFLIYFQGTGAADDSGLPNDRFFAVRPEGSVSTLKIQRTERGDSAVYLCASSLDRDEQYFGPGTRLTVT.

The V and J genes are TRBV5-1 and TRBJ2-7, with D possibly called TRBD1 or TRBD2 (6 bases each). The germline V gene encodes CDR1 SGHRS and CDR2 YFSETQ. There are 14 residues in the CDR3. With 7 bases removed from V and 1 base from J, the gap between germline ends came to 15 bases. CDR3 DNA sequence: TGCGCCAGCGCAAACAGGGACTGGTCCTACGAGCAGTACTTC. Residues: CASANRDWSYEQYF.

This clone was detected once. The chain uses TRBV19 and TRBJ2-3, with 10 bases matching TRBD2. CDR3 size: 17 residues. Germline CDR1 and CDR2: LNHDA and SQIVND (reference sequence). Losses at the gene ends were 5 bases for V and 1 base for J; bases not matched to a gene: 9. CDR3 nucleotides: TGTGCCAGTAGTCCCCGATCCGGGACTAGCGGCACAGATACGCAGTATTTT. Protein product: CASSPRSGTSGTDTQYF.

V and J are TRBV27 and TRBJ2-7; the D gene is possibly TRBD2 (5 bases). V lost 3 bases, J lost 3 bases, and 12 bases lay in between. The CDR3 has 14 amino acids. The germline CDR1 and CDR2 sequences are MNHEY and SMNVEV (reference sequence). CDR3 in amino acids: CASSLERRFYEQYF. The CDR3 region has the DNA TGTGCCAGCAGTTTGGAGCGGCGGTTCTACGAGCAGTACTTC.

This clone has just one count. This chain links TRBV6-6 with TRBJ1-2, with 7 bases identical to TRBD1. Trimming took 5 bases from V and 8 from J; bases not matched to a gene: 8. The CDR3 length is 13 residues. Germline CDR1 MNHNY, CDR2 SVGAGI (reference sequence). Written as DNA, the CDR3 is TGTGCCAGCAGTAACGACAGGGTGGGCGGCTACACCTTC. It encodes CASSNDRVGGYTF.

The V call is TRBV10-2, the J call TRBJ2-7; no firm D call. Trimming removed 8 bases from V and 6 bases from J, with 14 bases in between. This CDR3 spans 12 amino acids. Germline V gives CDR1 WSHSY, CDR2 SAAADI. CDR3 loop: CASRPAEGEQYF. CDR3 DNA: TGCGCCAGCCGTCCCGCGGAAGGCGAGCAGTACTTC.

The rearrangement links TRBV5-6 to TRBJ1-3; D ambiguous. Per germline, CDR1 SGHDT and CDR2 YYEEEE. The length of the CDR3 is 14 residues. V was pared by 10 bases and J by 0 bases, with 14 bases between. DNA for the CDR3: TGTGCCGGAGCCGGGAAGAGCTCTGGAAACACCATATATTTT. Translating it yields CAGAGKSSGNTIYF.

The chain employs TRBV10-2 and TRBJ2-5; 15 bases map to TRBD2. V trimming: 5 bases; J trimming: 2 bases; junction bases outside the gene matches: 15. Germline-derived CDR1 and CDR2 are WSHSY and SAAADI. CDR3 length: 20 residues. CDR3 nucleotide sequence: TGCGCCAGCAGTCGCGAACGCGGACTAGCGGGGGGGTGGATTCAAGAGACCCAGTACTTC. Amino acid sequence: CASSRERGLAGGWIQETQYF.

J is TRBJ1-2 and V is TRBV7-2; weak D call: TRBD1 (5 bases). This CDR3 comprises 15 residues. The germline CDR1 and CDR2 sequences are SGHTA and FQGNSA. Trimming shortened V by 6 bases and J by 4 bases, and 18 bases separated the two germline ends. In nucleotides, the CDR3 is TGTGCCAGCAGTTCGGGAGGGGCGGAAGGCTATGGCTACACCTTC. Amino acids: CASSSGGAEGYGYTF.